The entry below gives a single TCR beta chain sequence along with its context. Its target is not known. These data originate in a study of CD8+ T cells in alopecia areata. As for the study in general: By percentage of affected scalp area, the severity of treated patients was scored. Whole-study findings and limits: Mice showed clearer TCR sharing than patients did, a gap that was possibly HLA-related. Any link of baseline CD8+ expansion to response, resting on one nonresponder, remains uncertain.

Treatment described: oral pan-JAK inhibitor, 5-10 mg twice daily. Researchers took lesional scalp punch biopsies and peripheral blood from people who were alopecia areata patients. Germline V lookup: CDR1 SQVTM, CDR2 ANQGSEA. This CDR3 is 13 amino acids long. Trimming removed 5 bases at V and 7 bases at J, with 14 bases between. As the sequencing template, cDNA was produced by extracting RNA and reverse transcribing it. Measured with immunoSEQ multiplex PCR; TCRdb has only the in-frame clones, and not every one. The sample lists approximately 210,000 clones, about three fifths seen once, with approximately 3.5% in the top ten.

This chain links TRBV29-1 with TRBJ2-2; D is perhaps TRBD1 (5 bases). The receptor was isolated from a human donor with alopecia areata. Sample: CD4+ T cells sorted from blood, taken at week 4, from a patient treated with tofacitinib. The CDR3, as DNA: TGCAGCGTTAACGGTGGGGCCAGCGGGGAGCTGTTTTTT. It is translated as CSVNGGASGELFF.